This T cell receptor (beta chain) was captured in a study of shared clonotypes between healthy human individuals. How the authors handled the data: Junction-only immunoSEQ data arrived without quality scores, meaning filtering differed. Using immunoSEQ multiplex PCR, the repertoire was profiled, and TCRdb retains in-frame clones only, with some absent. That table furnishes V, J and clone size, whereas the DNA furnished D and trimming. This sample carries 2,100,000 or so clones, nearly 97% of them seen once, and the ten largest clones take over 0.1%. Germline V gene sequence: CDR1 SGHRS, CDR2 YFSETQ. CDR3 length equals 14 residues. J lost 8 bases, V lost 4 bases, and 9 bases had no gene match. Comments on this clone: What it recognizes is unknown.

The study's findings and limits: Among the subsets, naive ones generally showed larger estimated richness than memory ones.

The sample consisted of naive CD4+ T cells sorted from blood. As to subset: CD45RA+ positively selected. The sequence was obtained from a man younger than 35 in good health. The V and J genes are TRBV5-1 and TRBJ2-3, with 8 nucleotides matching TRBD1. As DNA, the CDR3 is TGCGCCAGCAGCCCGGGCCAGGGGGCCCCTACGCAGTATTTT. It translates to CASSPGQGAPTQYF.